This T cell receptor beta chain was captured by sequencing in a study of control samples from healthy donors and cancer patients. Trimming took off 0 bases at V and 3 bases at J, with 11 bases between the two ends. The V gene's germline CDR1 is MNHEY and CDR2 SVGEGT. The CDR3 has 15 residues. The table came from immunoSEQ multiplex PCR; TCRdb's copy has only in-frame clones and leaves some out. The profile shows more than 85,000 clones, 90% of them singletons. The chain has TRBV6-2 or TRBV6-3 and TRBJ1-1, with D tentatively TRBD1 (6 bases). The sequence was obtained from a human donor in good health. The donor label of this sample is uncertain. The sample was blood. CDR3 coding DNA: TGTGCCAGCAGTTACTCAAACAGGGCGGACACTGAAGCTTTCTTT. The encoded protein is CASSYSNRADTEAFF.